This T cell receptor beta chain was retrieved from a study of graft-versus-host responses after intestinal transplantation. Background on the study: Transplants given to recipients were multivisceral, liver-intestinal, or isolated intestinal. The study gave all recipients anti-thymocyte globulin induction, then tacrolimus and steroids for two to three years.

Sequencing used immunoSEQ multiplex PCR; TCRdb keeps in-frame clones, though not all of them. The sample has 85,000 to 100,000 clones; 92% are singletons. In the case of this clone: Its specificity is not known.

Overall study findings and caveats: An association linked early post-transplant HvG declines with peak circulating GvH clone levels. In recipient marrow, GvH clones were found, and some appeared first in ileum or blood.

This receptor was obtained from a human donor who received an intestinal transplant. The sample in question was unstimulated CD4+ T cells sorted from spleen or lymph node cells, obtained before intestinal transplant.

The CDR3 protein is CASSFMGANTGELFF. The CDR3 coding sequence is TGTGCCAGCAGCTTCATGGGCGCGAACACCGGGGAGCTGTTTTTT. V and J are TRBV5-4 and TRBJ2-2; D is uncertain. Germline CDR1 SGHNT, CDR2 YYREEE (reference sequence). There are 15 residues in the CDR3. Trimming removed 2 bases at V and 0 bases at J, with 8 bases between.